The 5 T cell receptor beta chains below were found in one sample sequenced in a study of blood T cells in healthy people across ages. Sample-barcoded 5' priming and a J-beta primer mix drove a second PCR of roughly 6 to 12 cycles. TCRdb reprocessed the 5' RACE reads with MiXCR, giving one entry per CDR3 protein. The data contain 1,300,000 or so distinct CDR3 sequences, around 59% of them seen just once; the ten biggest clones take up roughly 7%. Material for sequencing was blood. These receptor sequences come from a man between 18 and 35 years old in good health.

CDR3 nucleotides: TGTGCCAGCAGCTTATACGGACAGGTCTACGAGCAGTACTTC. Encoded protein: CASSLYGQVYEQYF. J is TRBJ2-7 and V is TRBV7-2; 7 bases are a match to TRBD1. This CDR3 spans 14 amino acids. Per the germline V gene, CDR1 is SGHTA and CDR2 is FQGNSA. The trim removed 2 bases at V and 3 bases at J, leaving 4 bases unmatched.

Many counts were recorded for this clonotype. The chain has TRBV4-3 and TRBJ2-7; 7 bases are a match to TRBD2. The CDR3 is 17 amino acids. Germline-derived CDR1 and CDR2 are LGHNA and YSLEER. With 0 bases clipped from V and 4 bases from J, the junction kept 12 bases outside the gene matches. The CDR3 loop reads CASSQDRSGEGGYEQYF. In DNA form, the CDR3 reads TGCGCCAGCAGCCAAGACAGGAGCGGGGAGGGTGGTTACGAGCAGTACTTC.

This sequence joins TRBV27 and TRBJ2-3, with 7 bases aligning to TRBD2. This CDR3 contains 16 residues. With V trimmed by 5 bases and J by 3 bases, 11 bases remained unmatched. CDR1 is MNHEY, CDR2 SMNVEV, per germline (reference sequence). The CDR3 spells CASSPGGVRGTDTQYF. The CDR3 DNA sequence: TGTGCCAGCAGTCCGGGGGGAGTACGAGGAACAGATACGCAGTATTTT.

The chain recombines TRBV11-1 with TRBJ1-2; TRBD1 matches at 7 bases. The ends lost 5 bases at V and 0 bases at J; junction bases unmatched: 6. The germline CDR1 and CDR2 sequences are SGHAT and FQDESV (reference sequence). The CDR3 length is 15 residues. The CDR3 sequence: CASSPRDSANYGYTF. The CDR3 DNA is TGTGCCAGCAGCCCTCGGGACAGCGCTAACTATGGCTACACCTTC.

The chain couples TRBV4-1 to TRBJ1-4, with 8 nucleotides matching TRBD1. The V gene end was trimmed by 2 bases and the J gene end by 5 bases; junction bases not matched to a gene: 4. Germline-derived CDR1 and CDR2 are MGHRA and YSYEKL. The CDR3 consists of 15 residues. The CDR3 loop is CASSQRQGFNEKLFF. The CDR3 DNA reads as TGCGCCAGCAGCCAACGACAGGGGTTCAATGAAAAACTGTTTTTT.